The next 19 T cell receptor beta chains were all read from a single sample in a study of CD8+CD57+ T cells in acquired aplastic anemia. Genomic DNA, serving as template, underwent TCR beta VDJ and CDR3 profiling. TCRdb called the reads again in MiXCR, with one record for every CDR3 protein. The table shows 200,000 to 250,000 distinct CDR3 sequences, with about 37% occurring only once. Sequencing was done on a sample of sorted CD4+, CD8+, or CD8+CD57+ T cells (not recorded which) from PBMCs. The receptors were sampled from a human donor in good health, serving as a control.

In this sample, this clonotype turned up a few times. Being one base from a much bigger clone, this may be a read error. Here the CDR3 omits its conserved ending phenylalanine or tryptophan, so a read error is the likely source. This rearrangement joins TRBV7-8 to TRBJ2-7; TRBD1 aligns across 8 bases. Germline-derived CDR1 and CDR2 are SGHVS and FQNEAQ. The V and J ends lost 8 bases and 2 bases, in that order; junction bases with no gene match: 11. The CDR3 contains 15 residues. CDR3 in DNA: TGTGCCAGCGGCCCATTAGACAGGGGAACCTACGAGCAGTACCTC. Translating gives CASGPLDRGTYEQYL.

The V and J genes are TRBV7-9 and TRBJ1-2; possibly TRBD1 for D (5 bases). Germline values: CDR1 SEHNR, CDR2 FQNEAQ (reference sequence). CDR3 size: 15 residues. V lost 0 bases and J 0 bases, leaving 8 bases between the germline ends. CDR3 sequence reads: CASSLAQGPNYGYTF. The CDR3 DNA reads TGTGCCAGCAGCTTAGCCCAGGGTCCTAACTATGGCTACACCTTC.

Notes on this clonotype: A read error is possible here, since a much larger clone lies one base away. The rearrangement joins TRBV19 to TRBJ2-2; tentatively, D is TRBD2 (6 bases). The V end was cut by 5 bases, the J end by 8 bases, with 9 bases between. The CDR3 consists of 12 residues. Germline V gene sequence: CDR1 LNHDA, CDR2 SQIVND (reference sequence). The CDR3 bases are TGTGCCAGTAGTTTGGGGAGGGGGGAGCTGTTTTTT. It is translated as CASSLGRGELFF.

This clonotype has at least ten counts. This rearrangement joins TRBV20-1 to TRBJ1-1, with 10 bases identical to TRBD1. CDR3 length: 17 amino acids. V lost 3 bases, J lost 4 bases, and 14 bases stayed unmatched. Germline-derived CDR1 and CDR2 are DFQATT and SNEGSKA (reference sequence). CDR3 residues: CSASATWTGGRSTEAFF. CDR3 DNA: TGCAGTGCTAGTGCGACTTGGACAGGGGGACGCAGCACTGAAGCTTTCTTT.

This chain links TRBV27 with TRBJ1-2; 9 positions agree with TRBD1. The V segment lost 3 bases and the J segment 11 bases; nucleotides outside the gene matches: 10. The germline V gene encodes CDR1 MNHEY and CDR2 SMNVEV (reference sequence). The CDR3 is 14 residues long. The CDR3 loop is CASSLGPGQGLYTF. CDR3 coding DNA: TGTGCCAGCAGTTTGGGACCGGGACAGGGACTTTACACCTTC.

This clonotype was counted between two and nine times. V is TRBV5-1 and J is TRBJ2-3; 10 bases map to TRBD2. V was clipped by 0 bases and J by 1 base; unmatched bases: 5. CDR1 is SGHRS and CDR2 is YFSETQ in the germline V gene. The CDR3 consists of 17 residues. The CDR3 DNA reads TGCGCCAGCAGCTTGGAACTAGCGGGGACAGGCACAGATACGCAGTATTTT. It is translated as CASSLELAGTGTDTQYF.

The chain links TRBV5-4 to TRBJ2-2; TRBD1 is a possible D gene (7 bases). V was shortened by 3 bases and J by 3 bases, with 12 bases between the two germline ends. Germline values: CDR1 SGHNT, CDR2 YYREEE (reference sequence). The length of the CDR3 is 15 residues. The CDR3 is CASSSRGEHTGELFF. In nucleotides, the CDR3 is TGTGCCAGCAGCTCCAGGGGGGAACACACCGGGGAGCTGTTTTTT.

DNA of the CDR3: TGCGCCAGCCAACTAGCGGTGAACACAGATACGCAGTATTTT. This gives the protein CASQLAVNTDTQYF. V and J are TRBV5-1 and TRBJ2-3; 8 bases line up with TRBD2. The germline CDR1 and CDR2 sequences are SGHRS and YFSETQ. CDR3 length: 14 residues. The ends lost 7 bases at V and 2 bases at J; junction bases unmatched: 6.

The chain has TRBV12-5 and TRBJ1-2; 9 nucleotides match TRBD1. J lost 7 bases, V lost 0 bases, and 15 bases had no gene match. CDR3 size: 18 residues. Germline V lookup: CDR1 LGHNT, CDR2 FRNRAP. Written as DNA, the CDR3 is TGTGCTAGTGGTTTGGTACTGACAGGGGGGAAGGCAGCTCGTGGCTACACCTTC. This translates into CASGLVLTGGKAARGYTF.

This clonotype has only a few counts. The chain is built from TRBV2 and TRBJ2-7; 8 bases match TRBD1. The V segment lost 6 bases and the J segment 6 bases; nucleotides outside the gene matches: 7. The CDR3 covers 13 residues. The germline V gene has CDR1 SNHLY and CDR2 FYNNEI. The CDR3 nucleotides are TGTGCCAGCAGACTGACAGGGGTCGGCGAGCAGTACTTC. Translated: CASRLTGVGEQYF.

The genes are TRBV7-3 and TRBJ2-7; TRBD2 aligns across 7 bases. CDR3 length: 12 residues. Germline CDR1 reads SGHTA; CDR2 reads FQGTGA. Trimming removed 5 bases from V and 6 bases from J; junction bases left unmatched: 4. The CDR3 sequence is CASSVGRGEQYF. The CDR3 bases are TGTGCCAGCAGCGTAGGGAGGGGCGAGCAGTACTTC.

The table lists this clonotype with a few counts. CDR3 in DNA: TGTGCCAGCAGCTTTCCCCAGAACTCCTACAATGAGCAGTTCTTC. Protein sequence: CASSFPQNSYNEQFF. The chain couples TRBV5-4 to TRBJ2-1, with D unclear. Germline-derived CDR1 and CDR2 are SGHNT and YYREEE (reference sequence). V lost 2 bases and J lost 0, with 9 bases in between. The length of the CDR3 is 15 residues.

J is TRBJ2-7 and V is TRBV2; weak D call: TRBD1 (5 bases). The germline gives CDR1 SNHLY, CDR2 FYNNEI. The CDR3 totals 16 residues. V was pared by 5 bases and J by 2 bases, with 19 bases between. Written as DNA, the CDR3 is TGTGCCAGCAGTTTATTTCAGGGAAAACCACCCTACGAGCAGTACTTC. It codes for CASSLFQGKPPYEQYF. Together with reference TRBV2 and TRBJ2-7, the CDR3 gives the full variable domain: EPEVTQTPSHQVTQMGQEVILRCVPISNHLYFYWYRQILGQKVEFLVSFYNNEISEKSEIFDDQFSVERPDGSNFTLKIRSTKLEDSAMYFCASSLFQGKPPYEQYFGPGTRLTVT.

This chain connects TRBV15 to TRBJ1-1; 10 bases are a match to TRBD1. CDR1 and CDR2 from the germline V gene are LNHNV and YYDKDF (reference sequence). Germline trimming cut 3 bases from V and 4 bases from J; bases unmatched to any gene: 5. The CDR3 has 15 amino acids. CDR3 nucleotides: TGTGCCACCAGCAGTTTCGGACAGGGGGGCACTGAAGCTTTCTTT. Its translation: CATSSFGQGGTEAFF.

The CDR3 reads CASSQGQGGSPLHF. CDR3 DNA: TGTGCCAGCAGCCAAGGACAGGGAGGTTCACCCCTCCACTTT. This chain uses TRBV7-8 with TRBJ1-6, with 8 bases identical to TRBD1. Germline CDR1 is SGHVS and CDR2 is FQNEAQ. The junction had 6 bases not matched to a gene; V was cut back by 5 bases and J by 9 bases. This CDR3 is built from 14 residues.

J is TRBJ1-2 and V is TRBV9; D is unresolved. The CDR3 runs to 11 residues. Looked up from germline, CDR1 is SGDLS and CDR2 is YYNGEE. V lost 1 base and J lost 8, with 6 bases in between. The CDR3 loop reads CASSVSGGYTF. The CDR3 nucleotides read TGTGCCAGCAGCGTATCTGGGGGCTACACCTTC.

This clonotype was seen repeatedly, ten times or more. The rearrangement joins TRBV19 to TRBJ1-3; 9 nucleotides agree with TRBD1. CDR3 size: 15 residues. The ends lost 7 bases at V and 2 bases at J; junction bases unmatched: 6. Germline assignment: CDR1 LNHDA and CDR2 SQIVND (reference sequence). This CDR3 reads CASTLDRGPGNTIYF. Here the CDR3 DNA reads TGTGCCAGTACCCTGGACAGGGGTCCTGGAAACACCATATATTTT.

The CDR3 sequence: CASSLAPAGSYEQYF. The CDR3 region has the DNA TGTGCCAGCAGCTTAGCCCCAGCGGGGTCCTACGAGCAGTACTTC. This chain uses TRBV9 with TRBJ2-7; the match to TRBD2 covers 7 bases. This CDR3 comprises 15 residues. V lost 4 bases and J lost 1; bases outside the gene matches: 8. CDR1 and CDR2 (germline): SGDLS, YYNGEE.

The table lists this clonotype with a few counts. The rearrangement links TRBV5-6 to TRBJ1-2; D not resolved. The germline CDR1 and CDR2 sequences are SGHDT and YYEEEE. V was pared by 0 bases and J by 4 bases, with 13 bases between. The CDR3 consists of 15 residues. CDR3 sequence reads: CASSLEPVPSYGYTF. CDR3 coding DNA: TGTGCCAGCAGCTTGGAGCCAGTCCCCTCCTATGGCTACACCTTC. Drawing the rest from reference TRBV5-6 and TRBJ1-2, the complete variable domain is DAGVTQSPTHLIKTRGQQVTLRCSPKSGHDTVSWYQQALGQGPQFIFQYYEEEERQRGNFPDRFSGHQFPNYSSELNVNALLLGDSALYLCASSLEPVPSYGYTFGSGTRLTVV.